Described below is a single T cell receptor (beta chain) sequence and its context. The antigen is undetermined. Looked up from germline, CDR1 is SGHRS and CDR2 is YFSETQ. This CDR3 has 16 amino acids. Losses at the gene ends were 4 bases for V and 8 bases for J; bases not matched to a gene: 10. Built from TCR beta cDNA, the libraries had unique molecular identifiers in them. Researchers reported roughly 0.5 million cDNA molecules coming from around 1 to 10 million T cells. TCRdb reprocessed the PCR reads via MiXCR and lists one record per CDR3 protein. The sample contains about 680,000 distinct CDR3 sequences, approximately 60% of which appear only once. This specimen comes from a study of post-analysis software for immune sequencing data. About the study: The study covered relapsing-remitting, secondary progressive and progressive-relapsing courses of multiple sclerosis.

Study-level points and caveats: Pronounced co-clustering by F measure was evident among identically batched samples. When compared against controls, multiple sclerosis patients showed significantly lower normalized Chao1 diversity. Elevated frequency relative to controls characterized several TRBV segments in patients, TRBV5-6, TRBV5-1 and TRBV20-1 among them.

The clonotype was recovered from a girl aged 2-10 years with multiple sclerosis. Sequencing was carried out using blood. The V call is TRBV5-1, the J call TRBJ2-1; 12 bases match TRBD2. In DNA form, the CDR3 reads TGCGCCAGCAGCCCCCAGACGACTAGCGGGAGAGATGAGCAGTTCTTC. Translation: CASSPQTTSGRDEQFF. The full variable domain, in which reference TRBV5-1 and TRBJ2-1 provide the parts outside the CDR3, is KAGVTQTPRYLIKTRGQQVTLSCSPISGHRSVSWYQQTPGQGLQFLFEYFSETQRNKGNFPGRFSGRQFSNSRSEMNVSTLELGDSALYLCASSPQTTSGRDEQFFGPGTRLTVL.